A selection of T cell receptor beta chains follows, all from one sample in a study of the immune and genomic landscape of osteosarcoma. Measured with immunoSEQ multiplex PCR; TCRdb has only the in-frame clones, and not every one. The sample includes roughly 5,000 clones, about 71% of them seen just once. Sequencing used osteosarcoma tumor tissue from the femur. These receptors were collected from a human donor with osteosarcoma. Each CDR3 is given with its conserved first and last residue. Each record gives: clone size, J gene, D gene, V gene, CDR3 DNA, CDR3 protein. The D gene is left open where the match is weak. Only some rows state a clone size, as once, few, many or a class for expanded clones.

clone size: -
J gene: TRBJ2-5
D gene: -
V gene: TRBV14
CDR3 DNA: TGTGCCAGCAGCCCGCGGACTCGTCAAGAGACCCAGTACTTC
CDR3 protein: CASSPRTRQETQYF

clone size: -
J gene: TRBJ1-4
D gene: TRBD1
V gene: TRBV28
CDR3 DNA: TGTGCCAGCAGTCCGGCTCAGGGACAGGTTCAAAAACTGTTTTTT
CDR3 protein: CASSPAQGQVQKLFF

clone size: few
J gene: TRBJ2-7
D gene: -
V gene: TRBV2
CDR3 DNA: TGTGCCAGCACAGGGAGCTCCTACGAGCAGTACTTC
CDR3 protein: CASTGSSYEQYF

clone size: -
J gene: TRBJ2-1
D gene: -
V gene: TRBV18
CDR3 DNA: TGTGCCAGCTCACCGGGGCAATATGAGCAGTTCTTC
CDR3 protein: CASSPGQYEQFF

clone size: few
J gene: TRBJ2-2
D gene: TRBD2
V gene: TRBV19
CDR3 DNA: TGTGCCAGTAATGATCCCGGGAGGGCCGGTGGGGAGCTGTTTTTT
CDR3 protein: CASNDPGRAGGELFF

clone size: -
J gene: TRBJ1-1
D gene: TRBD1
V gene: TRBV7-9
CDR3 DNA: TGTGCCGACAAACAGGGGTCTGACACTGAAGCTTTCTTT
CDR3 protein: CADKQGSDTEAFF

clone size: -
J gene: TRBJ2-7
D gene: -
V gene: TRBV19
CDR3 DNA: TGTGCCAGTAGTATAGGGGGTCTGTTCTACGAGCAGTACTTC
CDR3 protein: CASSIGGLFYEQYF

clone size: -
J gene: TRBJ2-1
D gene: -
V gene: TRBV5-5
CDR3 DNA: TGTGCCAGCAGCTCCGGGGCTAACTACAATGAGCAGTTCTTC
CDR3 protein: CASSSGANYNEQFF

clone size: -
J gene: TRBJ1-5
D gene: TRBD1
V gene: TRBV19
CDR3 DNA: TGTGCCAGTAGTCTCCGACAGGGGAATCAGCCCCAGCATTTT
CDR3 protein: CASSLRQGNQPQHF

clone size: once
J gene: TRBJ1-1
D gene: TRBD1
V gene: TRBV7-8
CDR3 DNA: TGTGCCAGCAGCTTCCGAACCGGGACAGGGGTGGGGGCTTTCTTT
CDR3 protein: CASSFRTGTGVGAFF

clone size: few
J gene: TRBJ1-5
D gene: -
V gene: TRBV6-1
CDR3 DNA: TGTGCCAGCAGTGAAGCGCTTCGTGGCAGCGCTTATAGCAATCAGCCCCAGCATTTT
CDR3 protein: CASSEALRGSAYSNQPQHF

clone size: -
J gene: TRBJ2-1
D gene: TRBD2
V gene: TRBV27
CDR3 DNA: TGTGCCAGCAGTTTATTCGGACTAGCGGGAGCAGAAGAGCAGTTCTTC
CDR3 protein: CASSLFGLAGAEEQFF

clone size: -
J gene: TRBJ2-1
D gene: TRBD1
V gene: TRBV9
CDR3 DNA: TGTGCCAGCAGCGTAGGACAGGGCGTATACGATGAGCAGTTCTTC
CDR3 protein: CASSVGQGVYDEQFF

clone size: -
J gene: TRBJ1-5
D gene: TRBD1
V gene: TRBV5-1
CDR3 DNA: TGCGCCAGCAGCTCGGGACAGGGGGATCAGCCCCAGCATTTT
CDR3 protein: CASSSGQGDQPQHF